This T cell receptor delta chain stems from a study of gamma-delta T cells after stem cell transplantation. TCRdb applied CATT to the RT-PCR reads for clone calling. Here the sample spans some 10,000 delta-chain clones, about 1.2% being singletons. A note on this clone: TCRdb's entry gives the protein of a much larger clone, which mismatches this DNA's translation at residue 10, likely from a read error; the protein reported here is translated from the DNA.

Germline V CDR1 and CDR2: GEAIGNYY, EKD. The CDR3 is 14 residues long. With V trimmed by 3 bases and J by 11 bases, 11 bases remained unmatched. The chain is built from TRDV2 and TRDJ1; 10 positions match TRDD3. This clonotype was sampled from a human donor. It is not recorded whose cells these are; they may come from a transplant donor. The sequenced sample consisted of gamma-delta T cells. The CDR3 here is CACDPVLGDALLIF. The CDR3 nucleotides read TGTGCCTGTGACCCTGTACTGGGGGATGCGCTCCTCATCTTT.